This paragraph reports one T cell receptor beta chain. Its antigen is unidentified. The source of the sample is a study of T-cell reconstitution after alpha-beta-depleted transplantation in children. Findings and limits, study-wide: As was reported, about two months after transplant, alpha-beta T cells came from several hundred expanded graft clones. Hyperexpanded clones declined; after one year, newly produced T cells mostly supplied diversity.

Molecular barcoding with unique molecular identifiers was used for the TCRbeta library. MiXCR was run by TCRdb on the PCR reads, yielding one entry per CDR3 protein. The data show approximately 79,000 distinct CDR3 sequences, over 15% seen once. Germline V gene sequence: CDR1 DFQATT, CDR2 SNEGSKA (reference sequence). This CDR3 region has 16 residues. Trimming stripped 3 bases from V and 4 bases from J, with 18 bases between. This chain joins TRBV20-1 and TRBJ2-2; unclear D gene. The sequenced sample was PBMCs, mostly from graft donor cells, obtained 360 days after TCRalphabeta/CD19-depleted stem cell transplant. The clonotype originates from a male patient aged 2-10 years who had a stem cell transplant for acute lymphoblastic leukemia, so the T cells may come from the graft donor. In nucleotides, the CDR3 is TGCAGTGCTAGGGTCGGGTTACCCCTTGGCACCGGGGAGCTGTTTTTT. Amino acid sequence: CSARVGLPLGTGELFF.